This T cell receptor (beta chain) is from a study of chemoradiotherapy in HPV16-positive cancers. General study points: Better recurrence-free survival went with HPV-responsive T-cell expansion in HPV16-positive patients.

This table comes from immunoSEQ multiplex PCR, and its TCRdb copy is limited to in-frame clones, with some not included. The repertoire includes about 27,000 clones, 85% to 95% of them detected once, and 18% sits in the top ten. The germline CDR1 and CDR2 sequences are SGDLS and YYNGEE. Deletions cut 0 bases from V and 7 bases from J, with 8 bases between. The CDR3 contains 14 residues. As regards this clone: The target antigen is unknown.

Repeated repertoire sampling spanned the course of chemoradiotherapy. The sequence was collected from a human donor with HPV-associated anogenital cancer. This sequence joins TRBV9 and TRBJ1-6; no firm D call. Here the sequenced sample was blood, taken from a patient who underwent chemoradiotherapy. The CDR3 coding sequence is TGTGCCAGCAGCGTAGGCGCAGAAAATTCACCCCTCCACTTT. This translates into CASSVGAENSPLHF.